The entry that follows covers one T cell receptor (beta chain) sequence. Antigen: not known. This sample is part of a study of shared clonotypes between healthy human individuals. The repertoire was sequenced with immunoSEQ multiplex PCR; TCRdb's copy has only in-frame clones and lacks some. The data hold more than 2,000,000 clones, with approximately 95% observed a single time. Notes on the study in general: Generally, naive subsets (rather than memory subsets) showed larger estimated richness. Non-shared clonotypes had lower generation probabilities than clonotypes shared by all four sorted-subset donors.

V lost 3 bases and J lost 7, with 22 bases in between. Germline V CDR1 and CDR2: SGHKS, YYEKEE (reference sequence). This CDR3 is 16 amino acids long. The receptor was derived from a man aged 18-30 years in good health. Some clones in this sample may be carry-over from other donors' samples. This chain links TRBV5-5 with TRBJ1-2; no reliable D call. Input material: naive CD4+ T cells from PBMCs. Subset defined: CD45RA+ positively selected. The CDR3 spells CASSSGIQAARGGYTF. In DNA form, the CDR3 reads TGTGCCAGCAGCTCCGGCATCCAGGCGGCCCGGGGTGGCTACACCTTC.